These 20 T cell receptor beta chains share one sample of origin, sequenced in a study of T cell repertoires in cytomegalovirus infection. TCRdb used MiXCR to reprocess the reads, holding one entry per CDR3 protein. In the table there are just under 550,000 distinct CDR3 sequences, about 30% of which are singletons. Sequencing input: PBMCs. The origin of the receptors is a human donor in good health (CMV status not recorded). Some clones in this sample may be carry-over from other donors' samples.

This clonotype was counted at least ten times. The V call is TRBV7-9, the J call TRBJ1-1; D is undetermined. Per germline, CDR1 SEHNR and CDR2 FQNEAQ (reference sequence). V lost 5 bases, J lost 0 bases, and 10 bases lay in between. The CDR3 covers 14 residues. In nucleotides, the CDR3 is TGTGCCAGCAGCCCACGACGGTTGAACACTGAAGCTTTCTTT. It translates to CASSPRRLNTEAFF.

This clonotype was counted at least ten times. The CDR3 region has the DNA TGTGCCAGCAGCTCCCGACAGAGTCCGTACACAGATACGCAGTATTTT. Its protein is CASSSRQSPYTDTQYF. V gene TRBV7-2 combines with J gene TRBJ2-3, with D tentatively TRBD1 (5 bases). CDR1 and CDR2 from the germline V gene are SGHTA and FQGNSA. Trimming left V 4 bases short and J 2 bases short, with 16 bases between. The CDR3 covers 16 residues.

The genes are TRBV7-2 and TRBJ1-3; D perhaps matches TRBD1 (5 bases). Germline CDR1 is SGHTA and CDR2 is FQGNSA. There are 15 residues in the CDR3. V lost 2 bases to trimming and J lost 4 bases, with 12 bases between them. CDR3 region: CASSLYGTAGNTIYF. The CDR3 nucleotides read TGTGCCAGCAGCTTATACGGGACGGCCGGAAACACCATATATTTT. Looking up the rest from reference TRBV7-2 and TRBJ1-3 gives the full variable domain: GAGVSQSPSNKVTEKGKDVELRCDPISGHTALYWYRQSLGQGLEFLIYFQGNSAPDKSGLPSDRFSAERTGGSVSTLTIQRTQQEDSAVYLCASSLYGTAGNTIYFGEGSWLTVV.

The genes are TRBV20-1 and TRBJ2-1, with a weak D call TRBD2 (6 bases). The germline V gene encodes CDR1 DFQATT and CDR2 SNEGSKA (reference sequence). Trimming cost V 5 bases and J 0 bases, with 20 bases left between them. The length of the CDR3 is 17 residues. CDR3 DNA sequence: TGCAGTGCTCGCCCTGGGGAGCGGGCCAGCTCCTACAATGAGCAGTTCTTC. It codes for CSARPGERASSYNEQFF.

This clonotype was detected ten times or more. In DNA, the CDR3 is TGTGCCAGCAGCCCGGACAGGGACCGGACAGATACGCAGTATTTT. Residues: CASSPDRDRTDTQYF. The chain joins TRBV7-2 to TRBJ2-3, with 8 bases matching TRBD1. Trimming removed 5 bases from V and 3 bases from J; junction bases left unmatched: 7. The CDR3 spans 15 residues. CDR1 SGHTA and CDR2 FQGNSA come from the germline V gene.

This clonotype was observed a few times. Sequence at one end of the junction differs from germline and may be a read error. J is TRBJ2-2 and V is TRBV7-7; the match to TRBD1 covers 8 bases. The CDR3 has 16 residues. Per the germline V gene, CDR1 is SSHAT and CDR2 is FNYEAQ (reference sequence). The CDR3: CASSTSGGAGTGELFF. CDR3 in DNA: TGTGCTAGCAGCACCTCAGGGGGCGCGGGAACCGGGGAGCTGTTTTTT.

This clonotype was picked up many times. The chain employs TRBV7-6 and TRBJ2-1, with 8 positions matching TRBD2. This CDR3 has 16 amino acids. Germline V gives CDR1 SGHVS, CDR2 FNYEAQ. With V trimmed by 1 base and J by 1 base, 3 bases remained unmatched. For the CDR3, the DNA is TGTGCCAGCAGCTTAGGGAGCGGGAGTTCCTACAATGAGCAGTTCTTC. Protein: CASSLGSGSSYNEQFF. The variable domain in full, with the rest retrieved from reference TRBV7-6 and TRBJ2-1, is GAGVSQSPRYKVTKRGQDVALRCDPISGHVSLYWYRQALGQGPEFLTYFNYEAQQDKSGLPNDRFSAERPEGSISTLTIQRTEQRDSAMYRCASSLGSGSSYNEQFFGPGTRLTVL.

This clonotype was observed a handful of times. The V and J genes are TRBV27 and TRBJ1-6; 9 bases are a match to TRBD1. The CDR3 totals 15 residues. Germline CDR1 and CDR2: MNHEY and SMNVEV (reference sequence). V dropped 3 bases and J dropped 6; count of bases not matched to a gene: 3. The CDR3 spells CASSFGQGFNSPLHF. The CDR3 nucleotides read TGTGCCAGCAGTTTCGGACAGGGGTTTAATTCACCCCTCCACTTT.

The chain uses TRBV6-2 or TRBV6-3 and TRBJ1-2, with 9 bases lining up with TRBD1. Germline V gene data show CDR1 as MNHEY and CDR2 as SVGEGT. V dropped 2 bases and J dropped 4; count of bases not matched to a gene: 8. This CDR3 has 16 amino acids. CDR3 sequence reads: CASSYRDRENTYGYTF. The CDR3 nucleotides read TGTGCCAGCAGTTACCGGGACAGGGAAAATACCTATGGCTACACCTTC.

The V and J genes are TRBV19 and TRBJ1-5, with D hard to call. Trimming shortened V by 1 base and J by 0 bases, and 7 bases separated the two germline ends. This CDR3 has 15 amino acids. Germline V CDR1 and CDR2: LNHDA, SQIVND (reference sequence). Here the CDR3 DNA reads TGTGCCAGTAGTATAGTATTCGATAGCAATCAGCCCCAGCATTTT. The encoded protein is CASSIVFDSNQPQHF.

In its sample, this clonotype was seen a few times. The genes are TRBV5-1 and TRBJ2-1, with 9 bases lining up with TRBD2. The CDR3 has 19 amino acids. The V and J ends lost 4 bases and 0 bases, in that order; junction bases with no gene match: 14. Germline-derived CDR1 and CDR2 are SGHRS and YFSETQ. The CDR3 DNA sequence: TGCGCCAGCAGCAACTACGGCAGTAGCGGGGGCAGCTCCTACAATGAGCAGTTCTTC. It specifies CASSNYGSSGGSSYNEQFF.

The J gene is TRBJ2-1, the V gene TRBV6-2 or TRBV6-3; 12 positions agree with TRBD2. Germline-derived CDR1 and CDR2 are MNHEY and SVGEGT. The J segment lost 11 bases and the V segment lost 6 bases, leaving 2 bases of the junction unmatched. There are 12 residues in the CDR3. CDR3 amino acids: CASRTSGSQQFF. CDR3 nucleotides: TGTGCCAGCAGGACTAGCGGGAGCCAGCAGTTCTTC.

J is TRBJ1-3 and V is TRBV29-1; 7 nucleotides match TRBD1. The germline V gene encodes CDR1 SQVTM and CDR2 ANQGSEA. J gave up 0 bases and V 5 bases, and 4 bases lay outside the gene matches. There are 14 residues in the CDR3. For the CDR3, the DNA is TGCAGCGTTTGGGACAGCTCCTCTGGAAACACCATATATTTT. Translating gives CSVWDSSSGNTIYF.

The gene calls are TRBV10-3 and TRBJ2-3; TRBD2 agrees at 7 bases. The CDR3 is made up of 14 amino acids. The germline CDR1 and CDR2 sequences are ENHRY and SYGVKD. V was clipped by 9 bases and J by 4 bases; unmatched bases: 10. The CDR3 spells CAMGEAGVSDTQYF. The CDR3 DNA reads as TGTGCCATGGGAGAGGCGGGAGTGTCAGATACGCAGTATTTT.

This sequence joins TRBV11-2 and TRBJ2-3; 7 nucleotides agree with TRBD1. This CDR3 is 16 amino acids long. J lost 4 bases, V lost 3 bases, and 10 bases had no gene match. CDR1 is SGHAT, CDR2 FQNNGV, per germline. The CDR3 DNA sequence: TGTGCCAGCAGCTTGGGACAGTTCCAGTACTCAGATACGCAGTATTTT. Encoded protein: CASSLGQFQYSDTQYF.

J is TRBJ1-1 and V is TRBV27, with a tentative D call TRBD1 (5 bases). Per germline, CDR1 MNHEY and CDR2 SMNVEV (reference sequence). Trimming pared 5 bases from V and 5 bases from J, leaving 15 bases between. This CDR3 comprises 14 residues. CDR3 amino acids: CASSLRDGWTEAFF. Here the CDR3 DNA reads TGTGCCAGCAGTCTCAGGGATGGTTGGACTGAAGCTTTCTTT.

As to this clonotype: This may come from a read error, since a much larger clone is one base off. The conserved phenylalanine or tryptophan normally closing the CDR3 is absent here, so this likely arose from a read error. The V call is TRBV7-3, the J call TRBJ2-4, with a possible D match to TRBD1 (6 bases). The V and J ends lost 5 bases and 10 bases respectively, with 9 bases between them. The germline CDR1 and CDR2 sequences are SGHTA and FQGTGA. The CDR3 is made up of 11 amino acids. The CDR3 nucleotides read TGTGCCAGCAGCCAAGGACAGATTCAGTACGTC. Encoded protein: CASSQGQIQYV.

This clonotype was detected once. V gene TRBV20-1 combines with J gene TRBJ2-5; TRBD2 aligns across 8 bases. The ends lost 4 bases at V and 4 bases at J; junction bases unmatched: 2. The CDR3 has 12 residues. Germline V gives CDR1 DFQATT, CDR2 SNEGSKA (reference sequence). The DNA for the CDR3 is TGCAGTGCTACTCTAGCGGGAGAGACCCAGTACTTC. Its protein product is CSATLAGETQYF.

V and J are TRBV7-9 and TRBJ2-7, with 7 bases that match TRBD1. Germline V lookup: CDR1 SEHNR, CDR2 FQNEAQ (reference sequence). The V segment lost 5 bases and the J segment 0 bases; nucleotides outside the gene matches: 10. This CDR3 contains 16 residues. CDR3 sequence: CASSAYGQAASYEQYF. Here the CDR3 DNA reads TGTGCCAGCAGCGCCTACGGACAGGCTGCCTCCTACGAGCAGTACTTC.

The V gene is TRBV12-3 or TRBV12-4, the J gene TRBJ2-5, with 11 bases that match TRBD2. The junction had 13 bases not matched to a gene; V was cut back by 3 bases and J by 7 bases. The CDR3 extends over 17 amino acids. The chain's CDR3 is CASSFHSGRARSGTQYF. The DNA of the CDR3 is TGTGCCAGCAGTTTCCATAGCGGGAGGGCCCGTAGCGGGACCCAGTACTTC.